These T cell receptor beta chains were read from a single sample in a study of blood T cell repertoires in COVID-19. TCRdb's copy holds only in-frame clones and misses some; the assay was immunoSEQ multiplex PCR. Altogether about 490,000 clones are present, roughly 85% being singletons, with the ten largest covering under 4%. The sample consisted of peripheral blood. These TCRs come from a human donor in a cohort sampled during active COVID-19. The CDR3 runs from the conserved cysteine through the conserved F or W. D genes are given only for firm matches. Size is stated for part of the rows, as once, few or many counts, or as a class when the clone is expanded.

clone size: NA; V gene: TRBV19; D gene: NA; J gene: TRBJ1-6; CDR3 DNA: TGTGCCAGTAACTCAAGGGGAGGTCCCCTCCACTTT; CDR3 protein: CASNSRGGPLHF
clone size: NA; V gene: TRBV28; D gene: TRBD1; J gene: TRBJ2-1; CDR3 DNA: TGTGCCAGCAGTTCCCCTACCGGGACAGTTAACAATGAGCAGTTCTTC; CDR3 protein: CASSSPTGTVNNEQFF
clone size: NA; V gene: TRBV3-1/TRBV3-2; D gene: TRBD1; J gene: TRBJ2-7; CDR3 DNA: TGTGCCAGCAGCCAAGTTAGGGGGCCCTACGAGCAGTACTTC; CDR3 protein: CASSQVRGPYEQYF
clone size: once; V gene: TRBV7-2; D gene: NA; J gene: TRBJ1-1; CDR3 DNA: TGTGCCAGCAGCAAAGGACCGGGAAGGATGAACACTGAAGCTTTCTTT; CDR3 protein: CASSKGPGRMNTEAFF
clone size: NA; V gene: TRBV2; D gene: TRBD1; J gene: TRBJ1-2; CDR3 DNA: TGTGCCAGCAGTGGGGGGACAGGTCCCGCCTATGGCTACACCTTC; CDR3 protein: CASSGGTGPAYGYTF
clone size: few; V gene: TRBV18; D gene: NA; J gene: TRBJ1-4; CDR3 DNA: TGTGCCAGCTCACCAGGGGAGGCAACTAATGAAAAACTGTTTTTT; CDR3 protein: CASSPGEATNEKLFF
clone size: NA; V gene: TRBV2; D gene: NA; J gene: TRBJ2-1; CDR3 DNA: TGTGCCATACGACTAGGAGGGATCAATGAGCAGTTCTTC; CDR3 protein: CAIRLGGINEQFF
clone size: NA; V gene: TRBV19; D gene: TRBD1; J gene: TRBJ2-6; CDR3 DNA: TGTGCCAGTAGTATGGGGCAGGGGGTCTCTGGGGCCAACGTCCTGACTTTC; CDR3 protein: CASSMGQGVSGANVLTF
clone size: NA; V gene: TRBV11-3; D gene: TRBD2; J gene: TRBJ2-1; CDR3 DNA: TGTGCCAGCAGCACGGGACTAGCGATCTACAATGAGCAGTTCTTC; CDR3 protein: CASSTGLAIYNEQFF
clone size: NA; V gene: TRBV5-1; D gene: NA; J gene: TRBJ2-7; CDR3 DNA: TGCGCCAGCAGCTTGATTGGAGGGGACTACGAGCAGTACTTC; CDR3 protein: CASSLIGGDYEQYF
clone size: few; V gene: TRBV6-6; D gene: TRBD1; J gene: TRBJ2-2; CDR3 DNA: TGTGCCAGCAGTTACGGGACAGGCGCGAACACCGGGGAGCTGTTTTTT; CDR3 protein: CASSYGTGANTGELFF
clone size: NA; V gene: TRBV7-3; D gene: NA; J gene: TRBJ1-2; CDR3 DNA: TGTGCCAGCAGCTGGGAGGGCCGCCGGGGCTACACCTTC; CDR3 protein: CASSWEGRRGYTF
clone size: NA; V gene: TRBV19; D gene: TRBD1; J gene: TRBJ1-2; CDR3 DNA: TGTGCCAGTAGAAGGGACAGTTCTAACTATGGCTACACCTTC; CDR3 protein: CASRRDSSNYGYTF
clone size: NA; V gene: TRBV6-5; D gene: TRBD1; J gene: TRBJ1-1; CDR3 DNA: TGTGCCAGCAGTTTCGACAGGGGCGGATTCACTGAAGCTTTCTTT; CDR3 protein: CASSFDRGGFTEAFF
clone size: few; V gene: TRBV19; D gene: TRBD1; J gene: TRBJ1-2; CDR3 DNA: TGTGCCAGTAGGACAGGGGGCGCTCGAGCCTATGGCTACACCTTC; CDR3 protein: CASRTGGARAYGYTF
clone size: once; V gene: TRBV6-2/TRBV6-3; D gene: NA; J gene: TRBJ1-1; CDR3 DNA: TGTGCCAGCAGTTACTCGGCGGGAACTGAAGCTTTCTTT; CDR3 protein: CASSYSAGTEAFF
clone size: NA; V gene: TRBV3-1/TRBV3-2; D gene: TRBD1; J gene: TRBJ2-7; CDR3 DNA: TGTGCCAGCAGCCAAGATGTCGGGACAGCCTACGAGCAGTACTTC; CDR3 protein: CASSQDVGTAYEQYF
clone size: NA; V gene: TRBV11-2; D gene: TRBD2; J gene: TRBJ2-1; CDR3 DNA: TGTGCCAGCAGCGCCGGGGGGGGACCCTACAATGAGCAGTTCTTC; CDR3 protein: CASSAGGGPYNEQFF
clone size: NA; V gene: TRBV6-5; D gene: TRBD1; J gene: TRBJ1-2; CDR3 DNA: TGTGCCAGCAGCAAGGGGACAGGGAGGGGCTACACCTTC; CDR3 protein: CASSKGTGRGYTF
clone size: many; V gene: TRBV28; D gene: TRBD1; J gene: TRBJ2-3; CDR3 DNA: TGTGCCAGCAGTCCCTTGACAGGGCCCACAGCTACGCAGTATTTT; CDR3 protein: CASSPLTGPTATQYF
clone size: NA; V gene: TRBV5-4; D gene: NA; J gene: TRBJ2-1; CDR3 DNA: TGTGCCAGCAGCTTGGAAGGCAGGCCCCCGCAGTTCTTC; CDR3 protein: CASSLEGRPPQFF
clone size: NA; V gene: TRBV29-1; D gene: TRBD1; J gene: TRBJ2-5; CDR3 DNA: TGCAGCGTTATCCCCGGGACAGGGGACGAGACCCAGTACTTC; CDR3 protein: CSVIPGTGDETQYF
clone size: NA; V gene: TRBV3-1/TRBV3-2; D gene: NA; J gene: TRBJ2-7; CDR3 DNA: TGTGCCAGCAGCCAAGAACCGGGGGGCCCGTACGAGCAGTACTTC; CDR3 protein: CASSQEPGGPYEQYF
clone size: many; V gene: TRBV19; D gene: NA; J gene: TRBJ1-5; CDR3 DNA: TGTGCCAGTAGTATGCTAGCGGGGGAGGGCGATCAGCCCCAGCATTTT; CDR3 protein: CASSMLAGEGDQPQHF
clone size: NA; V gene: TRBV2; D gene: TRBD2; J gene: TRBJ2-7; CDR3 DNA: TGTGCCAGCAAACTAGCGGGAGGGCAGGGCGAGCAGTACTTC; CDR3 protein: CASKLAGGQGEQYF
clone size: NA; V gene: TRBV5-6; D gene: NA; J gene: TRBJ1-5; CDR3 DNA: TGTGCCAGCAGCTTGAGCTCCCTTGATCAGCCCCAGCATTTT; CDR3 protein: CASSLSSLDQPQHF
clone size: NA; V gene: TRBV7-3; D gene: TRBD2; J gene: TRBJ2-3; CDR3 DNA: TGTGCCAGCAGCCAGACTAGCTTGGATACGCAGTATTTT; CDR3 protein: CASSQTSLDTQYF
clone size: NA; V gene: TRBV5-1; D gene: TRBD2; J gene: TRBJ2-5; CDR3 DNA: TGCGCCAGCAGCCTCCTAGCGGGAGGGCAAGAGACCCAGTACTTC; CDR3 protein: CASSLLAGGQETQYF
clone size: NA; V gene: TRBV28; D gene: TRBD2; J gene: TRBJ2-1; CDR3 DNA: TGTGCCAGCACCCCGGAGACTAGCGTGTACAATGAGCAGTTCTTC; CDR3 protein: CASTPETSVYNEQFF
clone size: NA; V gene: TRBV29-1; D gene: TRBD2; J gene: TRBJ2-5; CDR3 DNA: TGCAGCGTTGACGGACTAGCCTCAGAGACCCAGTACTTC; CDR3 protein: CSVDGLASETQYF
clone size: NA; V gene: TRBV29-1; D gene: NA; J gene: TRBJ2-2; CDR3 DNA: TGCAGCACGGACGGAGGGAACACCGGGGAGCTGTTTTTT; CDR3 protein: CSTDGGNTGELFF
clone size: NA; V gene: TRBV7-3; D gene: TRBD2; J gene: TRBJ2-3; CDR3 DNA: TGTGCCAGCAGCCCCGGGGGTAGCGGGTTGAATACGCAGTATTTT; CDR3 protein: CASSPGGSGLNTQYF
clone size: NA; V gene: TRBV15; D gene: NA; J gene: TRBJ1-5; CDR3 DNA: TGTGCCACCAGCAGAGACCTATACGGGCCCCAGCATTTT; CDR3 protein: CATSRDLYGPQHF
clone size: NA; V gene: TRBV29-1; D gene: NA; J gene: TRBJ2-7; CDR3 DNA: TGCAGCGTTGCCCAGGGAGGTGAGCAGTACTTC; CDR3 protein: CSVAQGGEQYF
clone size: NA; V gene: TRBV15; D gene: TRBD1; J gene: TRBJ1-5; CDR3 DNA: TGTGCCACCAGCTCGAAAAGGGGACAGGGGTCGCATCAGCCCCAGCATTTT; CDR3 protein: CATSSKRGQGSHQPQHF
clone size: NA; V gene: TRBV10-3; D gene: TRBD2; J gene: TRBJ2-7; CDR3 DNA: TGTGCCATCAGTGAGCGGCCTAGCGGGAGCTACGAGCAGTACTTC; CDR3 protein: CAISERPSGSYEQYF
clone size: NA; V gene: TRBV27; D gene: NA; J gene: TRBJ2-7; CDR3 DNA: TGTGCCAGCAGTTTATTGGCCGGGGATTACCGGTCCTACGAGCAGTACTTC; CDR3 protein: CASSLLAGDYRSYEQYF
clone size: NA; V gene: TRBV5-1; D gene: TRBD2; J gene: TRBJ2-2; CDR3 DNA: TGCGCCAGCAGCTTGGATGGGGGGGCCGGGGAGCTGTTTTTT; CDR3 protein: CASSLDGGAGELFF
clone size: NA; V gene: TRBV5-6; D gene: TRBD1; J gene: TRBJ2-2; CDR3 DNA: TGTGCCAGCAGCGCCGGGACAGGGGTCACCGGGGAGCTGTTTTTT; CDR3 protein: CASSAGTGVTGELFF
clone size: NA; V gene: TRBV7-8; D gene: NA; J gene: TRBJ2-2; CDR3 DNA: TGTGCCAGCAGCTTTGGAGGGGGCTTTAACACCGGGGAGCTGTTTTTT; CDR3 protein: CASSFGGGFNTGELFF
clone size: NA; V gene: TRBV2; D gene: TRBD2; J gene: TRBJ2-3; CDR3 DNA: TGTGCCAGCAGCTGGACTAGCGGGAAAACAGATACGCAGTATTTT; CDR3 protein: CASSWTSGKTDTQYF
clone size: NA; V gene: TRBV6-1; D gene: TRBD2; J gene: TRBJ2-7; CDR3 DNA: TGTGCCAGCAGTGTCAGACTAGCGGGAGCCTCCTACGAGCAGTACTTC; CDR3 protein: CASSVRLAGASYEQYF
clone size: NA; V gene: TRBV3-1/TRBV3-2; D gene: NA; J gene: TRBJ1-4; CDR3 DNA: TGTGCCAGCAGCCACGACGGGTCGGCTAATGAAAAACTGTTTTTT; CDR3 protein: CASSHDGSANEKLFF
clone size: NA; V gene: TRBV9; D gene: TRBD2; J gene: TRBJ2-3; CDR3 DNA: TGTGCCAGCAAAGGGACTAGCGCGGATACGCAGTATTTT; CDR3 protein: CASKGTSADTQYF
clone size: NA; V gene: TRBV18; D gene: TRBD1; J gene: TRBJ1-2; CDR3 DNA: TGTGCCAGCTCACCAGTAAACGTTTTAGGACAGGGGAATTCAGGCTACACCTTC; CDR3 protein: CASSPVNVLGQGNSGYTF
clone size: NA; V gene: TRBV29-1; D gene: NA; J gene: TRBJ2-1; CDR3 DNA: TGCAGCGTTACCAGGGCCTACAATGAGCAGTTCTTC; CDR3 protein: CSVTRAYNEQFF